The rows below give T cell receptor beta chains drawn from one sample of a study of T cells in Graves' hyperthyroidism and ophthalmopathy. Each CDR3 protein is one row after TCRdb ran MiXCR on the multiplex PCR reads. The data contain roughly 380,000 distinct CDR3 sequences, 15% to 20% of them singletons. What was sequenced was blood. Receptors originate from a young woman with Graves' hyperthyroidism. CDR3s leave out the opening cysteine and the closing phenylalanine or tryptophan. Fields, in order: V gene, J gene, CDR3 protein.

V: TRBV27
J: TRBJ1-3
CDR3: ASSLSGTGGRYSGNTIY

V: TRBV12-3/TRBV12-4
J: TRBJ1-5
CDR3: ASTRDRGPQPQH

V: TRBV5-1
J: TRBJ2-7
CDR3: ASSPPGGLEQY

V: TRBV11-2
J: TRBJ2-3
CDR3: ASSERQGSTDTQY

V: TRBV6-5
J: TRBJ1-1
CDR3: ASVGQGHLGAF

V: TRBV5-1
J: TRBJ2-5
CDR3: ASSLSGSRQETQY

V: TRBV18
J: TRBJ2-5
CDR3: ASSPYPARTPQGPYQETQY

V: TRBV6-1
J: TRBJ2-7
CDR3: ASSDQGRYEQY

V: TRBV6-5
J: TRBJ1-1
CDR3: ASTQQGVSEAF

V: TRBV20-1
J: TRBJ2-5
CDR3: SASDRLETQY

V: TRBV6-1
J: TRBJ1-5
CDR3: ASIPVNSNQPQH

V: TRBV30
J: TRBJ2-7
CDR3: AWDLSGGDEQY

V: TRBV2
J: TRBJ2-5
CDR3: ASSPLVGLETQY

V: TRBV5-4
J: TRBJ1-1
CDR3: TSSRTGQLTEAF

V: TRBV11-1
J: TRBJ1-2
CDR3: ASSWPGTGVPYGYT

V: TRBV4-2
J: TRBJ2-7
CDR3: ASSPLSGVWSYEQY

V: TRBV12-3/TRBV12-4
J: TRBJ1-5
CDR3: ASGAQGGNQPQH

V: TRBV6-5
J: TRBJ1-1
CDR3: ASSQELNTEAF

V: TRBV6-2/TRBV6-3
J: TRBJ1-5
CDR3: ASSYRSGNQPQH

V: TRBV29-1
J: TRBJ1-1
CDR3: SVEGWTGGAF

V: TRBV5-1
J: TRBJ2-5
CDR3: ASTSVTSGGSETQY

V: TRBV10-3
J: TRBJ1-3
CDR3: ATGRLEDTIY

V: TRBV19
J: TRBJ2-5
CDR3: ASPGGKETQY

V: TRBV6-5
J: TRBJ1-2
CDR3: ASSYTPGSYGYT

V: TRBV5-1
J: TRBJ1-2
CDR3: ASSLEVTYGYT

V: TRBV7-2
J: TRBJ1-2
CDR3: ASSLFTAVDGYT

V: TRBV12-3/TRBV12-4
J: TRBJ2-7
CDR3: ASSPEGPPYEQY

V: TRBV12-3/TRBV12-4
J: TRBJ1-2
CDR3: AGSPHRGYGYGYT

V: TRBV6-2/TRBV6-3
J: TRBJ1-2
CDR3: ASSYVNPGNYGYT

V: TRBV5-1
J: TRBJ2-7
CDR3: ASSLSGGLSYEQY

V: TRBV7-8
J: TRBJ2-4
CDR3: ASSPWGLAKNIQY

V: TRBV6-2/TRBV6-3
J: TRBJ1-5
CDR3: ASSEYRGLQH

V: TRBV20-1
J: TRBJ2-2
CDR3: SAPRTRSNTGELF